The clone carrying this TCR beta chain appeared once. The antigen is undetermined. With V trimmed by 4 bases and J by 6 bases, 6 bases remained unmatched. The CDR3 covers 15 residues. Germline lookup yields CDR1 MDHEN and CDR2 SYDVKM. Authors' data handling: As immunoSEQ supplied junction-only sequences (without quality scores), filtering differed. Using immunoSEQ multiplex PCR, the repertoire was profiled, and TCRdb retains in-frame clones only, with some absent. V, J and clone size derive from that table, while D and trimming were established from the DNA sequence. The sample has 2,100,000 or so clones, nearly 97% seen once. These data come from a study of shared clonotypes between healthy human individuals. Overall study results and limits: A reduction in generation probabilities was seen for non-shared clonotypes relative to those shared by all four donors.

This sequence was found in a man aged 18 to 35 in good health. Sequencing input: naive CD4+ T cells sorted from blood. The subset was: CD45RA+ positively selected. The chain joins TRBV28 to TRBJ2-2; 9 nucleotides match TRBD2. The CDR3: CASSYPGLAPGELFF. CDR3 sequence (DNA): TGTGCCAGCAGTTACCCGGGACTAGCACCCGGGGAGCTGTTTTTT.